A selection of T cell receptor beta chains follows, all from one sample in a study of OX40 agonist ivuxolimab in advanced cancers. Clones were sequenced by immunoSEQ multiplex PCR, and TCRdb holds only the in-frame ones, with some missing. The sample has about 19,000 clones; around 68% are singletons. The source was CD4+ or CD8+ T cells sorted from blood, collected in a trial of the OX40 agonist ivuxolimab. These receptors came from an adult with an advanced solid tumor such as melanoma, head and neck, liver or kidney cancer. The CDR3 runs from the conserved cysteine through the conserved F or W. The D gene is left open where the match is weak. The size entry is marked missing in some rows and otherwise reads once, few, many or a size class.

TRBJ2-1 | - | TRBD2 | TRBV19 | TGTGCCAGTAGTATTCTCGGGGGGAGCTACAATGAGCAGTTCTTC | CASSILGGSYNEQFF
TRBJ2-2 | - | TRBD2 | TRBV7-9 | TGTGCCAGCAGCCGACTAGCGGAGAACACCGGGGAGCTGTTTTTT | CASSRLAENTGELFF
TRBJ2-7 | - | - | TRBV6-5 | TGTGCCAGCAGTTACGGGGACGAGCAGTACTTC | CASSYGDEQYF
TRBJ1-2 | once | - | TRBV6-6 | TGTGCCAGCAGTCCCAGAGGTATGACTGGCTACACCTTC | CASSPRGMTGYTF
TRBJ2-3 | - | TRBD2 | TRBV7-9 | TGTGCCAGCAGCGTAGGACTAGAGGGTACGCAGTATTTT | CASSVGLEGTQYF
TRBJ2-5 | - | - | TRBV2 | TGTGCCAGCAGTGAGGTTCCGGAGACCCAGTACTTC | CASSEVPETQYF
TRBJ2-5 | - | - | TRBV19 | TGTGCCAGTAGTACCCACGGGGAAGAGACCCAGTACTTC | CASSTHGEETQYF
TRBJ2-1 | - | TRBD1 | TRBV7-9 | TGTGCCAGCAGCTTAGAGACAGGGGGCGTTAATAATGAGCAGTTCTTC | CASSLETGGVNNEQFF
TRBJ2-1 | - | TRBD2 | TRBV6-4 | TGTGCCAGCAGTGAGTTAGCGGGAGTAACGAATGAGCAGTTCTTC | CASSELAGVTNEQFF
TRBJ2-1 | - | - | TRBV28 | TGTGCCAGCAGTTCAACCGGGACTTTCCCTCGGAGCAATGAGCAGTTCTTC | CASSSTGTFPRSNEQFF
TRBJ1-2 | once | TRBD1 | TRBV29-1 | TGCAGCGTTGAAGATTGGAGGACAGGGGAAGGCTACACCTTC | CSVEDWRTGEGYTF
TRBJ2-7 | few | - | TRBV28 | TGTGCCAGCAACAACAGAGGGCACTCCTACGAGCAGTACTTC | CASNNRGHSYEQYF
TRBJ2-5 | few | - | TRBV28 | TGTGCCAGCAGTCAAACAGAGGACATACAAGAGACCCAGTACTTC | CASSQTEDIQETQYF
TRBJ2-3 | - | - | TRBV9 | TGTGCCAGCAGCGTAGGGGGGGACACAGATACGCAGTATTTT | CASSVGGDTDTQYF
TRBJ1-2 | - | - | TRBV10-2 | TGCGCCAGCAGTGAGTCCTTGGCCCTCTATGGCTACACCTTC | CASSESLALYGYTF
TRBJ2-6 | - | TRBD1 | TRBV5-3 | TGTGCCAGAAGCCCTATCGGACAGGGGGCAGTTTATGGGGCCAACGTCCTGACTTTC | CARSPIGQGAVYGANVLTF
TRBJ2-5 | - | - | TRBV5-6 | TGTGCCAGCAGCTTTGGCTCACAAGAGACCCAGTACTTC | CASSFGSQETQYF
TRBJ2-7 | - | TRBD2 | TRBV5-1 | TGCGCCAGCAGCTTAGCGGGGAGCTACGAGCAGTACTTC | CASSLAGSYEQYF
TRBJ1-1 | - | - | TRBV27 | TGTGCCAGCAGTGCCTCCAGGCCCACTGAAGCTTTCTTT | CASSASRPTEAFF
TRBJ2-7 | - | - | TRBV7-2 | TGTGCCAGCAGCTTAGAATACACCTACTACGAGCAGTACTTC | CASSLEYTYYEQYF
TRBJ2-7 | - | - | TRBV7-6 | TGTGCCAGCAGCCAAGAGGCGACCTCCTACGAGCAGTACTTC | CASSQEATSYEQYF
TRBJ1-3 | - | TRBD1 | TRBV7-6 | TGTGCCAGCAGCGATGGGACAGGCGGGGACACCATATATTTT | CASSDGTGGDTIYF
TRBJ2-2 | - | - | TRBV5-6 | TGTGCCAGCAGCTCGTCTTCATGGGCCACCGGGGAGCTGTTTTTT | CASSSSSWATGELFF
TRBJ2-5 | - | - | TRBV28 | TGTGCCAGCAGTTATGGGGAGACCCAGTACTTC | CASSYGETQYF
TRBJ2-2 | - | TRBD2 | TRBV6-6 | TGTGCCATCCAACCTACTAGCGGGGCAAACACCGGGGAGCTGTTTTTT | CAIQPTSGANTGELFF
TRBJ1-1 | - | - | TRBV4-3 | TGCGCCAGCAGCCGGGGGCCGAACACTGAAGCTTTCTTT | CASSRGPNTEAFF
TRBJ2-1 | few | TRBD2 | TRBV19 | TGTGCCAGTAGTATAGTAGGGACTAGCGGGATGAGCTCCTACAATGAGCAGTTCTTC | CASSIVGTSGMSSYNEQFF
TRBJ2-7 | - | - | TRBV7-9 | TGTGCCAGCAGCTTGGGGCCGAACTACGAGCAGTACTTC | CASSLGPNYEQYF
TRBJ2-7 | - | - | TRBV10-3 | TGTGCCATCAGTCAATTGGACTCGACTAACTCCCCTAGCTCCTACGAGCAGTACTTC | CAISQLDSTNSPSSYEQYF
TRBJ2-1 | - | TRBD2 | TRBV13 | TGTGCCAGCAGCGGCGGGAGGGGCTGGGGAAATGAGCAGTTCTTC | CASSGGRGWGNEQFF
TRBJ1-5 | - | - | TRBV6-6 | TGTGCCAGCAGTTACTCAGGGAGCAATCAGCCCCAGCATTTT | CASSYSGSNQPQHF
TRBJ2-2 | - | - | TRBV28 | TGTGCCAGCAGTCTTGTCCGTACTTCGAACACCGGGGAGCTGTTTTTT | CASSLVRTSNTGELFF
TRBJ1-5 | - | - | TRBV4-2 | TGTGCCAGCAGCCCGGAGGCGGGGAGCAATCAGCCCCAGCATTTT | CASSPEAGSNQPQHF